The clone carrying this T cell receptor (beta chain) was counted only a few times. This table comes from immunoSEQ multiplex PCR, and its TCRdb copy is limited to in-frame clones, with some not included. The top ten hold around 3.7% of the sample, which has under 55,000 clones, around 90% seen once. The germline V gene has CDR1 WNHNN and CDR2 SYGVQD (reference sequence). V lost 8 bases to trimming and J lost 5 bases; unmatched junction nucleotides: 6. The CDR3 sequence is 12 residues long. The data stem from a study of blood T cell repertoires in COVID-19. The chain joins TRBV10-1 to TRBJ2-7; the match to TRBD2 covers 7 bases. The sequenced sample was peripheral blood. The TCR originated in a human donor in a cohort sampled during active COVID-19. CDR3 sequence: CASHGAGDEQYV. CDR3 nucleotide sequence: TGCGCCAGCCACGGGGCGGGGGACGAGCAGTACGTC.